The T cell receptor beta chain described here comes from a study of spatial heterogeneity in lung cancer. This clonotype was detected a few times. The CDR3 length is 14 residues. V shed 2 bases and J 1 base; nucleotides not matched to a gene: 2. Germline CDR1 is DFQATT and CDR2 is SNEGSKA (reference sequence). From the 5' RACE reads, TCRdb called clonotypes with MiXCR, one entry per CDR3 protein. The table has about 26,000 distinct CDR3 sequences, around 6% seen once. The time point: blood at routine non-recurrence follow-up after resection. In each case, whole RNA from tumor, nontumor lung or frozen PBMC was sequenced unsorted.

The sequencing used PBMCs, collected at follow-up. The gene calls are TRBV20-1 and TRBJ2-5, with TRBD2 matching over 9 bases. This clonotype was sampled from a male donor with early-stage non-small cell lung cancer. This CDR3 is CSARIAGAQETQYF. The DNA of the CDR3 is TGCAGTGCTAGAATAGCGGGGGCCCAAGAGACCCAGTACTTC.